The entry that follows covers one TCR beta chain sequence. The antigen it recognizes is unknown. Base quality data are lacking; no much larger clone is found one base away. The cohort comprised 670 or so healthy bone marrow donors. All cohort members were sampled while nominally healthy, although unrecorded immune exposures were likely present. The donor was CMV seropositive and belonged to the group of 250 to 350 seropositive cohort members. Each donor provided a peripheral blood sample, and peripheral blood mononuclear cells were used for TCR beta sequencing. The Qiagen DNeasy Blood Extraction Kit was used to extract genomic DNA from the blood cell samples. The sample originates from a study of cytomegalovirus exposure and HLA in healthy donors (dated by TCRdb to 2016 to 2017). Broadly, across the study: In an earlier analysis of about 560 of the donors, 276 Gb of sequence data and 120 million or so unique TCR beta sequences from about 179 million T cells were reported. Roughly five DR-DQ haplotypes were handled as single units for association and clustering because linkage in the cohort was strong. Every discovery cohort repertoire had been produced on one sequencing platform. HLA typing covered class I and class II loci at four-digit resolution. The genetic ancestry cluster associated with self-reported Caucasian donors included about four fifths of the roughly 400 genotyped donors. To study patterns of TCR occurrence, a later analysis re-analyzed previously published TCR beta repertoires from more than 550 donors and added high-resolution HLA genotyping. Rather than using new phenotypic data, the later analysis identified candidate immune exposures from TCR beta sequences and from how often those sequences occurred across donors. The study profiled the T cell repertoires of 500 to 800 subjects by immunosequencing and related them to cytomegalovirus serostatus. Typing coverage differed by locus: A, B, C, DRB1 and DQB1 were typed in roughly 620-630 donors, DQA1 in approximately 520, DPA1 in some 570, and DPB1 in 472. In an earlier analysis of a few hundred of the donors, high-throughput TCR beta sequencing was used to judge whether each TCR beta V gene segment behaved as functional or pseudogenic. The study aimed to test whether cataloging public T cell receptors could reveal signatures of past pathogen exposure. A separate validation cohort of 100 to 150 different subjects was used in addition to the approximately 640-subject first cohort. On average, around 230,000 unique TCR beta nucleotide sequences were sequenced per donor among roughly 430 genotyped donors of the cohort, with roughly 18% of those sequences being non-productive. Roughly 300 gigabases of sequencing data and approximately 85 million unique TCR sequences were included in an early release covering several hundred HLA-typed donors. A later genetic analysis used genome-wide SNP genotypes for about 65% of the roughly 700 donors, treating that subset as a discovery cohort. The study combined high-throughput TCR immunosequencing, statistical association of individual TCRs with disease status, and machine learning to predict cytomegalovirus infection status. Donor age, sex, ethnicity and CMV serostatus were compiled together with the repertoire data. The research as a whole found: Because some donors lacked HLA typing at each locus, the association tests relied only on the typed subset. A later analysis found that HLA-associated TCR beta chains were more clonally expanded and had lower generation probabilities than equally common non-associated chains. A group of highly shared sequence variants was considered likely to be a technical artifact of the sequencing pipeline. A later analysis associated 15,000 to 20,000 TCR beta sequences with specific HLA alleles at a false discovery rate of 0.05. In vitro tests confirmed that a few of the cytomegalovirus-associated TCR beta chains recognize cytomegalovirus antigens. A further reported finding was that TCR beta sequences accurately predicted the HLA-A and HLA-B alleles for most subjects in the first cohort. A later analysis found that most CMV-associated TCR beta chains appeared HLA-restricted, with HLA associations seemingly driven largely by CMV exposure. Roughly uniform sequencing depth across donors was assumed in presence/absence analyses, although this assumption may not hold. It was suggested by the authors that the approach could potentially be generalized to other disease states and immunological phenotypes. Most TCR sequences were seen in very few donors, while some public TCRs were found in many individuals. According to a later genetic analysis, donors in an Asian-associated ancestry cluster had fewer N-insertions in productive TCRs than the roughly 660-donor mean. Some IMGT-functional V segments, including TRBV6-2 and TRBV6-3, could not be told apart with the 87-base-pair reads, so those segments were excluded. The earlier analysis of almost 600 of the donors excluded seventeen rarely observed V segments, including chromosome 9 orphons, because counts were too low. This cohort had only TCR beta chains sequenced, and the lack of alpha or paired-chain data limited which features could be detected. When HLA alleles, especially DR and DQ, strongly co-occurred, attributing TCR associations to individual alleles was difficult. Correlated functional status among segregating V segments might be attributable to linkage disequilibrium, but an unknown experimental factor could not be ruled out. In a later analysis, several top co-occurrence clusters were reported to appear linked to parvovirus B19, influenza, CMV and Epstein-Barr virus. In a later analysis, the rate of TCR association differed among HLA loci, with DRB1 alleles having the most associated TCRs and HLA-C alleles having the fewest. Immune exposure information for the cohort was limited to CMV serostatus. In an earlier analysis of several hundred of the donors, most TCR beta V segments were observed in productive rearrangements about 90% or about 30% of the time, broadly matching IMGT annotations. A total of about 180 TCR beta chains were listed by the study as associated with cytomegalovirus. In a later genetic analysis, a missense DCLRE1C variant was associated with V-gene and J-gene trimming of TCR beta chains, and the association was replicated in an independent cohort. The classifier was reported to diagnose cytomegalovirus status with high specificity and sensitivity in both the original cohort and the validation cohort.

V is cut by 0 bases and J by 10 bases, and the space between the germline ends is 14 bases. From cysteine to phenylalanine, the CDR3 is 15 amino acids long. Only CDR3 DNA is held: 45 bases, read in frame from base 1. Per the germline V gene, SGHRS is the CDR1 and YFSETQ is the CDR2. Library generation was performed with the immunoSEQ multiplex PCR assay. The multiplex PCR relied on a mix of 60 forward primers for TCR Vbeta segments and 13 reverse primers for TCR Jbeta segments. The CDR3 region of rearranged TCR beta genes was amplified from genomic DNA with a multiplex PCR assay. Amplified TCR beta libraries were sequenced as 87-base-pair reads on the Illumina HiSeq System. The authors' pipeline ran thus. A later analysis tallied some 79 million unique TCR beta chains across the 610 or so repertoires, and some 10 million of those chains were shared by two or more donors. A nearest-neighbor algorithm error-corrected the raw reads and collapsed the reads into unique sequences, merging closely related sequences to remove PCR and sequencing errors. To assign V, D and J gene segments, CDR3 sequences were aligned to IMGT reference sequences. Each retained sequence needed at least a six-nucleotide match to both a V gene segment and a J gene segment. A rearrangement was called productive if the CDR3 had no stop codons and remained in frame with V and J, and every other rearrangement was called non-productive. CDR3 was defined by IMGT convention, running from the second conserved V-encoded cysteine to the conserved J-encoded phenylalanine. The earlier analysis of some 550 of the donors excluded any sequence lacking an unambiguous match to a single V gene segment. An earlier analysis of 500 to 600 of the donors classified V segments as functional when productive rearrangements were above 56.7% and as segregating when the standard deviation between donors was above 5%. To diagnose cytomegalovirus status from the catalog of TCR beta chain sequences, a statistical classification framework was built. In a later analysis, V and J genes were assigned by comparing TCR nucleotide sequences against IMGT/GENE-DB human TR gene sequences. In a later analysis, CDR3 sequences and most-parsimonious VDJ recombination scenarios were assigned using the TCRdist pipeline. A later analysis defined each TCR beta chain by its CDR3 amino acid sequence plus V-gene family, and excluded reads lacking a unique V-gene family. A later analysis removed roughly 590 highly shared, low-generation-probability nucleotide sequences to deal with suspected cross-contamination and a sequencing artifact. In a later analysis, a clonal expansion index was calculated for each public chain from normalized within-repertoire ranks of inferred template counts. Generation probabilities in a later analysis came from a VDJ recombination model fitted to out-of-frame rearrangements, and those results were checked against IGoR. In a later analysis, TCR-TCR, TCR-HLA and TCR-CMV co-occurrence was scored with hypergeometric tests, and a repertoire-size bias correction was applied to TCR pairs. To estimate false discovery rates, a later analysis permuted the HLA or CMV assignments 20 times. In a later analysis, co-occurring TCRs were grouped using DBSCAN, with TCRdist sequence similarity added in when clustering inside HLA-allele-positive subsets. Repertoires with fewer than 30,000 or more than 120,000 public chains, plus five repertoires with anomalous nucleotide sharing, were excluded from co-occurrence clustering. The table comes from immuneACCESS by way of TCRdb, which keeps in-frame sequences with V and J called. Part of the clones is missing from these tables; in studies checked, under half for an unresolved V gene and the rest for unknown reasons. V and J calls plus clone size are reproduced from that table; the DNA served to infer D and trimming. Recorded for this sample are over 200,000 clones; about 80% of them occurred a single time. Clones ranked in the top ten supply less than 3.5% of the sample.

Sequencing was carried out using PBMCs. This chain joins TRBV5-1 to TRBJ1-6; D gene: possibly TRBD1, on 5 matching bases. The TCR was taken from a woman aged 55-69 years in good health and CMV-seropositive. The DNA reads TGCGCCAGCAGCTTGGAAGGTCAGGGTTCCTCACCCCTCCACTTT. Its translation is CASSLEGQGSSPLHF. Full variable domain (CDR3 extended with the reference TRBV5-1 and TRBJ1-6 proteins): KAGVTQTPRYLIKTRGQQVTLSCSPISGHRSVSWYQQTPGQGLQFLFEYFSETQRNKGNFPGRFSGRQFSNSRSEMNVSTLELGDSALYLCASSLEGQGSSPLHFGNGTRLTVT.